One TCR beta chain is described in this entry. The sample comes from a study of blood T cell repertoires in COVID-19. On the study more broadly: Samples taken during acute and convalescent COVID-19 were collected in the United States, Italy and Spain. T cells, B-cell-depleted T cells, or PBMCs provided the cDNA or gDNA that served as material.

Sequenced by immunoSEQ multiplex PCR; TCRdb stores in-frame clones only, minus some. The sample has about 97,000 clones; about 90% are singletons. CDR3 length: 15 amino acids. From germline, CDR1 is LGHDT and CDR2 YNNKEL (reference sequence). After removal of 4 bases from V and 10 bases from J, the junction contained 10 bases not matched to a gene. This clonotype originated in a woman in her fifties or sixties with COVID-19, enrolled during active disease. The chain employs TRBV3-1 (or the pseudogene TRBV3-2) and TRBJ1-6, with 7 bases lining up with TRBD1. What was sequenced was peripheral blood. CDR3 amino acids: CASSRTGADLSPLHF. In nucleotides, the CDR3 is TGTGCCAGCAGCCGGACAGGAGCGGACCTGTCACCCCTCCACTTT.